A selection of T cell receptor beta chains follows, all from one sample in a study of T cells in Graves' hyperthyroidism and ophthalmopathy. Using its own MiXCR run on the multiplex PCR reads, TCRdb lists one record per CDR3 protein. The table records roughly 800,000 distinct CDR3 sequences, 38% of them present only once. The sequenced sample consisted of blood. These receptors originate from a young man with Graves' hyperthyroidism. Both conserved end residues are part of each CDR3. The D gene is left open where the match is weak. Not all rows give a size; the values are once, few, many and, for expanded clones, a class.

>.|TRBV28|TRBJ1-6|TRBD1
TGTGCCAGCAGCTCAGGGGGCCGTAGCATGTCACCCCTCCACTTT
CASSSGGRSMSPLHF
>many|TRBV20-1|TRBJ2-7|TRBD1
TGCAGTGCGGACGACAGGGGCGAGCAGTACTTC
CSADDRGEQYF
>few|TRBV7-8|TRBJ2-2|.
TGTGCCAGCAGCTTTGGTTCGAAAACCGGGGAGTTGTTTTTT
CASSFGSKTGELFF
>.|TRBV10-3|TRBJ1-5|TRBD1
TGTGCCAGTCTTGGGACAGGGAGTCAGCCCCAGCATTTT
CASLGTGSQPQHF
>.|TRBV6-1|TRBJ2-5|TRBD2
TGTGCCAGCCGATGGTACGGGAGGGCCGCGGATGAGACCCAGTACTTC
CASRWYGRAADETQYF
>.|TRBV25-1|TRBJ2-7|TRBD1
TGTGCCAGCAGTGAAGGGGCCCCCGGGACAGGGCAGCACGAGCAGTACTTC
CASSEGAPGTGQHEQYF
>few|TRBV20-1|TRBJ1-1|.
TGCAGTGCTAGAGATCAGGCAGGGTCAGGCACTGAAGCTTTCTTT
CSARDQAGSGTEAFF
>.|TRBV29-1|TRBJ1-2|.
TGCAGCGCGCTATATGGCTACACCTTC
CSALYGYTF
>.|TRBV5-6|TRBJ2-7|.
TGTGCCAGCAGCTCTCTGACCAGCCTACGGACCTACGAGCAGTACTTC
CASSSLTSLRTYEQYF
>.|TRBV11-2|TRBJ2-7|.
TGTGCCAGCAGCGGCCCTGGACAGAATCCCTACGAGCAGTACTTC
CASSGPGQNPYEQYF
>.|TRBV29-1|TRBJ1-2|.
TGCAGCGTTGAACTAGCGGGAGCCGGGTACACCTTC
CSVELAGAGYTF
>.|TRBV20-1|TRBJ1-5|.
TGCAGTGCCAGCAGTTCCACGGCCCTCAATCAGCCCCAGCATTTT
CSASSSTALNQPQHF
>.|TRBV4-1|TRBJ1-5|.
TGCGCCAGCAGCCTACTCGCCATGGGAGTCAATCAGCCCCAGCATTTT
CASSLLAMGVNQPQHF
>many|TRBV19|TRBJ1-1|.
TGTGCCAGTAGTCCCCTGCGGGTTAACACTGAAGCTTTCTTT
CASSPLRVNTEAFF
>.|TRBV10-2|TRBJ2-3|TRBD2
TGCGCCAGCAGGGTGGGACTAGCGGAGTTAGATACGCAGTATTTT
CASRVGLAELDTQYF
>many|TRBV7-8|TRBJ1-5|.
TGTGCCAGCAGCTCACGACAGAGCAATCAGCCCCAGCATTTT
CASSSRQSNQPQHF
>few|TRBV7-9|TRBJ2-5|.
TGTGCCAGCAGCCCAACCGCCAGCGGAGAGACCCAGTACTTC
CASSPTASGETQYF
>once|TRBV20-1|TRBJ2-1|.
TGCAGTGTCCCGGGTAGAGGGCCCAATGAGCAGTTCTTC
CSVPGRGPNEQFF
>.|TRBV29-1|TRBJ2-7|TRBD2
TGCAGCGTTGTATTGAGCGGGAGTCACGAGCAGTACTTC
CSVVLSGSHEQYF
>.|TRBV19|TRBJ2-7|TRBD1
TGTGCCAGTAGCCCCGGGACAGGGCATGTCGAGCAGTACTTC
CASSPGTGHVEQYF
>few|TRBV7-9|TRBJ2-5|.
TGTGCCAGCAGCCCCGGCCGGGACTCAGGGGGGACCCAGTACTTC
CASSPGRDSGGTQYF
>.|TRBV29-1|TRBJ1-2|.
TGCAGTGCGCCGGAGTGGGGGGGGGATCGCTATGGCTACACCTTC
CSAPEWGGDRYGYTF
>few|TRBV12-3/TRBV12-4|TRBJ2-7|TRBD2
TGTGCCAGCAGTTCCCGTCGGGGGGCGGGGGGCTACGAGCAGTACTTC
CASSSRRGAGGYEQYF
>.|TRBV15|TRBJ1-1|.
TGTGCCACCAGCAGCACCAGACAGGTGAACACTGAAGCTTTCTTT
CATSSTRQVNTEAFF
>.|TRBV6-5|TRBJ1-1|.
TGTGCCAGCAGTTGGCCGGGTAGCATGAACACTGAAGCTTTCTTT
CASSWPGSMNTEAFF
>.|TRBV9|TRBJ2-7|TRBD1
TGTGCCAGCAGCCAAGGGACCTCCTGGGGGACAGACGAGCAGTACTTC
CASSQGTSWGTDEQYF
>.|TRBV10-2|TRBJ2-5|.
TGCGCCAGCACTCCGGAACAGGGCCAAGAGACCCAGTACTTC
CASTPEQGQETQYF
>.|TRBV2|TRBJ2-5|.
TGTGTTAGCAGTGAATATGTGGGAGAGGGAGAGACCCAGTACTTC
CVSSEYVGEGETQYF
>.|TRBV29-1|TRBJ2-5|.
TGCAGCGCTGACCCTTCCGGGACCCAGTACTTC
CSADPSGTQYF
>.|TRBV20-1|TRBJ2-7|TRBD1
TGCAGTGCTAGGGACAGGGAGTTGGTCGAGCAGTACTTC
CSARDRELVEQYF
>.|TRBV27|TRBJ2-7|TRBD1
TGTGCCAGCAGCGTTACAGGGGATAAGGGTTACGAGCAGTACTTC
CASSVTGDKGYEQYF
>many|TRBV7-8|TRBJ2-7|TRBD2
TGTGCCAGCAGCTTAGGGACTAGTGCAATCTACGAGCAGTACTTC
CASSLGTSAIYEQYF
>few|TRBV7-3|TRBJ2-7|.
TGTGCCAGCAGCCCCGAAGCAGGGGAAATCTACGAGCAGTACTTC
CASSPEAGEIYEQYF
>once|TRBV5-6|TRBJ2-7|TRBD1
TGTGCCAGCAGACCTGGACAGGACTACGAGCAGTACTTC
CASRPGQDYEQYF
>few|TRBV7-9|TRBJ2-7|TRBD1
TGTGCCAGCAGCTCAAACAGGGGCGAGCAGTACTTC
CASSSNRGEQYF
>few|TRBV10-2|TRBJ2-5|TRBD1
TGCGCCAGCTGTGATATCCGGGACAGGACCCAAGAGACCCAGTACTTC
CASCDIRDRTQETQYF
>.|TRBV4-2|TRBJ1-5|.
TGTGCCAGCAGCCAAATCCAGGGCGATCAGCCCCAGCATTTT
CASSQIQGDQPQHF
>.|TRBV7-3|TRBJ1-1|TRBD1
TGTGCCAGCAGCTTAAATGTGGGACAGGGATATAACACTGAAGCTTTCTTT
CASSLNVGQGYNTEAFF
>.|TRBV11-1|TRBJ2-6|.
TGTGCCAGCAGCTTAGTACAGGCTGACGGGGCCAACGTCCTGACTTTC
CASSLVQADGANVLTF
>.|TRBV6-4|TRBJ2-5|.
TGTGCCAGCAGTGACTCGTCGGGAGAAGGGGCGACCCAGTACTTC
CASSDSSGEGATQYF
>few|TRBV20-1|TRBJ2-7|.
TGCAGTGCCCCGTCCGCCCGGGGATACGAGCAGTACTTC
CSAPSARGYEQYF
>few|TRBV7-8|TRBJ2-7|.
TGTGCCAGCAACCCTACGATCGAGGGGCTCTCTTACTCCTACGAGCAGTACTTC
CASNPTIEGLSYSYEQYF
>.|TRBV20-1|TRBJ1-2|.
TGCAGTGCCGGGGAAGGTGGCTACACCTTC
CSAGEGGYTF
>few|TRBV7-2|TRBJ2-7|.
TGTGCCAGCAGCTTTGGACTGGGGGCCTACGAGCAGTACTTC
CASSFGLGAYEQYF
>few|TRBV20-1|TRBJ2-2|.
TGCAGTGCTTCCGGGGAGGTGGGGGAGCTGTTTTTT
CSASGEVGELFF
>.|TRBV14|TRBJ1-3|.
TGTGCCAGCAGCCAAGAATCTCTGATCTCTGGAAACACCATATATTTT
CASSQESLISGNTIYF
>once|TRBV19|TRBJ1-2|.
TGTGCCAGTAGTCCGGAGTCGACTAACTATGGCTACACCTTC
CASSPESTNYGYTF
>few|TRBV15|TRBJ1-5|TRBD1
TGTGCCACCAGCAGAGGCCTTCGGCCGAATACAGGGGGCTATCAGGAACAGCCCCAGCATTTT
CATSRGLRPNTGGYQEQPQHF
>.|TRBV9|TRBJ1-1|.
TGTGCCAGCAGCGTAAGGGGGGGGGACACTGAAGCTTTCTTT
CASSVRGGDTEAFF
>.|TRBV7-3|TRBJ2-6|TRBD1
TGTGCCAGCAGCCTTAACAGGGGGGCAAACGTCCTGACTTTC
CASSLNRGANVLTF
>.|TRBV9|TRBJ2-7|.
TGTGCCAGCAGCGTAGGGGGGGAGCTCTCCTACGAGCAGTACTTC
CASSVGGELSYEQYF
>.|TRBV5-5|TRBJ1-4|.
TGTGCCAGCAGTCACGCAGGGGTTAATGAAAAACTGTTTTTT
CASSHAGVNEKLFF
>.|TRBV12-3/TRBV12-4|TRBJ1-1|.
TGTGCCAGCAGTGAGACATCGATAGAAGCTTTCTTT
CASSETSIEAFF
>many|TRBV15|TRBJ1-1|.
TGTGCCACCAGCAGAGTAAAGGGCTCTGAAGCTTTCTTT
CATSRVKGSEAFF
>.|TRBV5-6|TRBJ2-6|.
TGTGCCAGCAGCTTGGCGACGATGGGAGCTGGGGCCAACGTCCTGACTTTC
CASSLATMGAGANVLTF
>many|TRBV14|TRBJ1-6|.
TGTGCCAGCAGCCATATTGAGGGCAGCTCCTATAATTCACCCCTCCACTTT
CASSHIEGSSYNSPLHF
>.|TRBV2|TRBJ2-5|TRBD1
TGTGCCAGCAGCCGGGACAGGGTAGGGGCAGAGACCCAGTACTTC
CASSRDRVGAETQYF
>few|TRBV25-1|TRBJ2-7|.
TGTGCCAGCAGTACGCCTTCCCATTCCTACGAGCAGTACTTC
CASSTPSHSYEQYF
>many|TRBV20-1|TRBJ1-6|TRBD1
TGCAGTGCCCAGACAGGGCTCAGTAATTCACCCCTCCACTTT
CSAQTGLSNSPLHF